This T cell receptor beta chain originates from a study of T cell responses to AZD1222 COVID-19 vaccine. The data were produced by immunoSEQ multiplex PCR, yet TCRdb's version contains in-frame clones alone and is incomplete. The sample includes roughly 110,000 clones, about 85% of them seen just once. V trimming: 4 bases; J trimming: 0 bases; junction bases outside the gene matches: 12. CDR1 SQVTM and CDR2 ANQGSEA come from the germline V gene. The length of the CDR3 is 16 residues. Second-dose groups at about 4 or about 12 weeks were pooled. Study observations and caveats: Spike-spanning, vaccine-associated CD4 TCRs were dominant at 160-218 and 743-854. Following two doses of AZD1222, Spike-specific TCR breadth and depth rose. None of the repertoires were sampled until the peak T cell response had passed.

In regard to this clone: The antigen remains unidentified.

The TCR sequence derives from an adult who received the AZD1222 COVID-19 vaccine. This sample comprised peripheral blood, obtained 28 days after the second AZD1222 dose. The chain carries TRBV29-1 and TRBJ2-7; 7 nucleotides agree with TRBD1. The CDR3 coding sequence is TGCAGCGTTGTAGATGGGGGACAGCTTATCTCCTACGAGCAGTACTTC. Its protein product is CSVVDGGQLISYEQYF.